This T cell receptor beta chain comes out of a study of blood T cell repertoires in COVID-19. Across the whole study: Collection of acute and convalescent COVID-19 samples took place in the United States, Italy and Spain. PBMCs, B-cell-depleted T cells, or T cells provided the cDNA or gDNA that made up the material.

The CDR3 has 16 residues. J gave up 2 bases and V 6 bases, and 12 bases lay outside the gene matches. Produced via immunoSEQ multiplex PCR; TCRdb's table is partial and in-frame only. The profile shows 95,000 to 130,000 clones, 90% of them singletons. The receptor was derived from a human donor with active COVID-19. The donor label of this sample is uncertain. The rearrangement joins TRBV23-1 to TRBJ1-1, with TRBD1 matching 7 bases. TRBV23-1 is given ORF status, its function remaining uncertain. Specimen: peripheral blood. The CDR3 region is CASSHVIQGGNTEAFF. CDR3 sequence (DNA): TGCGCCAGCAGCCATGTTATTCAGGGGGGAAACACTGAAGCTTTCTTT.